The T cell receptor (beta chain) described here comes from a study of T cell responses to AZD1222 COVID-19 vaccine. Study summary: Pooling of second doses given at about 4 or about 12 weeks was done.

This table comes from immunoSEQ multiplex PCR, and its TCRdb copy is limited to in-frame clones, with some not included. The sample holds 150,000 or so clones, around 90% seen once. Trimming cost V 3 bases and J 10 bases; bases outside gene matches: 5. This CDR3 is built from 13 residues. Study-wide points: Mostly white British, mostly female donors; authors suggested clonal diversity may be underestimated. Spike-wide coverage was observed for vaccine-associated CD4 TCRs, with dominant responses at 160-218 and 743-854. There were repertoire samples only from the period after the peak T cell response.

About this clone: Its antigen is unidentified.

This clonotype was obtained from an adult in good health. This chain connects TRBV12-3 or TRBV12-4 to TRBJ1-4; 7 bases agree with TRBD1. The specimen was peripheral blood, collected on day 0 of AZD1222 vaccination. For the CDR3, the DNA is TGTGCCAGCAGTTTCCGGACAGGCAGAAAACTGTTTTTT. It yields the protein CASSFRTGRKLFF.